These 19 T cell receptor beta chains originate from one sample sequenced in a study of blood T cell repertoires in COVID-19. Libraries were prepared by immunoSEQ multiplex PCR; TCRdb keeps only in-frame clonotypes and omits some of them. The sample includes tens of thousands of clones, roughly 83% of them seen just once. Specimen: peripheral blood. These receptors all stem from an elderly man with active or convalescent COVID-19.

V gene TRBV6-2 or TRBV6-3 combines with J gene TRBJ2-7, with 8 bases that match TRBD2. Germline V gene data show CDR1 as MNHEY and CDR2 as SVGEGT. The ends lost 0 bases at V and 2 bases at J; junction bases unmatched: 0. This CDR3 contains 14 residues. The CDR3 sequence is CASSYSTSAYEQYF. The CDR3 nucleotides read TGTGCCAGCAGTTACTCGACTAGCGCCTACGAGCAGTACTTC.

The chain carries TRBV3-1 (or the pseudogene TRBV3-2) and TRBJ2-5, with D possibly being TRBD2 (5 bases). Germline V gives CDR1 LGHDT, CDR2 YNNKEL (reference sequence). V lost 3 bases and J 5 bases, leaving 16 bases between the germline ends. The CDR3 sequence is 15 residues long. The CDR3 region is CASSHSGPVAETQYF. The CDR3 nucleotides read TGTGCCAGCAGCCATTCGGGCCCCGTAGCGGAGACCCAGTACTTC.

V is TRBV20-1 and J is TRBJ2-7, with a possible D match to TRBD2 (5 bases). Germline CDR1 and CDR2: DFQATT and SNEGSKA (reference sequence). Trimming shortened V by 3 bases and J by 2 bases, and 8 bases separated the two germline ends. The CDR3 covers 12 residues. The CDR3 reads CSASIGAYEQYF. The CDR3 DNA follows: TGCAGTGCTAGTATCGGGGCCTACGAGCAGTACTTC.

J is TRBJ1-1 and V is TRBV3-1 (or the pseudogene TRBV3-2); D remains unclear. CDR3 length: 13 amino acids. Looked up from germline, CDR1 is LGHDT and CDR2 is YNNKEL (reference sequence). V lost 3 bases, J lost 4 bases, and 9 bases lay in between. The CDR3 DNA sequence: TGTGCCAGCAGCCATGGCCAAATCACTGAAGCTTTCTTT. It specifies CASSHGQITEAFF.

The chain couples TRBV9 to TRBJ2-5, with 7 bases fitting TRBD2. This CDR3 has 16 residues. The germline gives CDR1 SGDLS, CDR2 YYNGEE. Trimming at V came to 0 bases and at J to 1 base, leaving 6 bases not matched to a gene. In DNA form, the CDR3 reads TGTGCCAGCAGCGTAGGGTGGACTAGTACCCAAGAGACCCAGTACTTC. Translating gives CASSVGWTSTQETQYF.

This clone was picked up a small number of times. The V and J genes are TRBV7-9 and TRBJ2-2; 7 nucleotides match TRBD1. The CDR3 loop spans 18 amino acids. The J segment lost 0 bases and the V segment lost 4 bases, leaving 11 bases of the junction unmatched. Germline CDR1 SEHNR, CDR2 FQNEAQ (reference sequence). The CDR3 sequence: CASSYRTGTDPNTGELFF. The CDR3 DNA sequence: TGTGCCAGCAGCTATAGGACCGGGACAGACCCGAACACCGGGGAGCTGTTTTTT.

The rearrangement joins TRBV6-6 to TRBJ1-5; a weak D match, TRBD1 (6 bases). Per germline, CDR1 MNHNY and CDR2 SVGAGI (reference sequence). This CDR3 has 16 amino acids. Trimming pared 6 bases from V and 8 bases from J, leaving 23 bases between. The CDR3 nucleotides read TGTGCCAGCAGAGATGGGACATTCTCTGACCAGGAGCCCCAGCATTTT. Amino acid sequence: CASRDGTFSDQEPQHF.

The chain is built from TRBV6-1 and TRBJ1-5, with 10 nucleotides matching TRBD1. Looked up from germline, CDR1 is MNHNS and CDR2 is SASEGT. There are 17 residues in the CDR3. J was trimmed by 3 bases and V by 3 bases; bases with no gene match: 8. CDR3 coding DNA: TGTGCCAGCAGTGATCCGGGACAGGGGTTTCTCAATCAGCCCCAGCATTTT. This encodes CASSDPGQGFLNQPQHF.

This chain links TRBV7-2 with TRBJ2-5; 7 bases align to TRBD1. V lost 0 bases, J lost 5 bases, and 6 bases stayed unmatched. CDR1 and CDR2 (germline): SGHTA, FQGNSA. The CDR3 spans 15 residues. The DNA for the CDR3 is TGTGCCAGCAGCTTAGCCGGGACAGCCCCCGAGACCCAGTACTTC. Protein sequence: CASSLAGTAPETQYF.

This clone was recorded once. V is TRBV2 and J is TRBJ2-1, with a weak D call TRBD1 (6 bases). With 7 bases removed from V and 5 bases from J, the gap between germline ends came to 18 bases. CDR1 and CDR2 (germline): SNHLY, FYNNEI. The CDR3 loop spans 15 amino acids. CDR3 in DNA: TGTGCCAGCACAGCAAACTGGGGACACAACAATGAGCAGTTCTTC. Translated, it gives CASTANWGHNNEQFF.

The gene calls are TRBV4-3 and TRBJ1-4; 9 nucleotides align to TRBD1. CDR3 length equals 18 residues. Germline CDR1 is LGHNA and CDR2 is YSLEER. Trimming took 3 bases from V and 0 from J; bases not matched to a gene: 8. The CDR3 spells CASSQGTGYPATNEKLFF. CDR3 DNA sequence: TGCGCCAGCAGCCAGGGGACAGGGTACCCAGCAACTAATGAAAAACTGTTTTTT.

V gene TRBV5-1 combines with J gene TRBJ2-6, with 8 bases identical to TRBD1. In germline, CDR1 is SGHRS, CDR2 YFSETQ. With V trimmed by 2 bases and J by 2 bases, 0 bases remained unmatched. The CDR3 consists of 15 residues. The CDR3, as DNA: TGCGCCAGCAGCTTACAGGGGGCTGGGGCCAACGTCCTGACTTTC. This codes for CASSLQGAGANVLTF.

The CDR3 loop reads CASSSLSATNPYGYTF. CDR3 sequence (DNA): TGTGCCAGCAGTTCACTTTCGGCGACAAATCCTTATGGCTACACCTTC. The genes are TRBV27 and TRBJ1-2; D gene uncertain. Germline lookup yields CDR1 MNHEY and CDR2 SMNVEV (reference sequence). V lost 4 bases and J lost 5, with 20 bases in between. This CDR3 region has 16 residues.

CDR3 nucleotide sequence: TGTGCCAGCAGCTTCCAAAGGGGTACTAGCGGGAATCCCAATGAGCAGTTCTTC. Translated, it gives CASSFQRGTSGNPNEQFF. V usage is TRBV7-9 and J usage is TRBJ2-1, with 10 bases fitting TRBD2. The CDR3 is 18 amino acids. Germline lookup yields CDR1 SEHNR and CDR2 FQNEAQ (reference sequence). V lost 3 bases, J lost 6 bases, and 14 bases stayed unmatched.

CDR3 in DNA: TGTGCCAGCAGTGACTTGGCCATTCAGTACTTC. This translates into CASSDLAIQYF. The gene calls are TRBV6-4 and TRBJ2-4; D is unresolved. CDR1 is MRHNA and CDR2 is SNTAGT in the germline V gene. V was shortened by 1 base and J by 9 bases, with 4 bases between the two germline ends. The CDR3 loop spans 11 amino acids.

In this sample, this clone turned up a few times. The V and J genes are TRBV10-3 and TRBJ1-6, with 10 bases that match TRBD1. Losses at the gene ends were 6 bases for V and 7 bases for J; bases not matched to a gene: 6. The CDR3 has 15 residues. Looked up from germline, CDR1 is ENHRY and CDR2 is SYGVKD. The CDR3 spells CAIRGDRGGNSPLHF. CDR3 nucleotides: TGTGCCATCAGGGGGGACAGGGGAGGGAATTCACCCCTCCACTTT.

This clone appeared a single time. V is TRBV7-2 and J is TRBJ2-3; 9 bases map to TRBD2. The germline gives CDR1 SGHTA, CDR2 FQGNSA. Trimming removed 5 bases from V and 1 base from J; junction bases left unmatched: 7. The CDR3 has 16 residues. CDR3 in amino acids: CASSEGASGGTDTQYF. DNA for the CDR3: TGTGCCAGCAGCGAGGGGGCTAGCGGGGGCACAGATACGCAGTATTTT. Filled out from reference TRBV7-2 and TRBJ2-3, the complete variable domain reads GAGVSQSPSNKVTEKGKDVELRCDPISGHTALYWYRQSLGQGLEFLIYFQGNSAPDKSGLPSDRFSAERTGGSVSTLTIQRTQQEDSAVYLCASSEGASGGTDTQYFGPGTRLTVL.

The rearrangement links TRBV4-3 to TRBJ1-5, with 7 nucleotides matching TRBD1. V shed 4 bases, J shed 2 bases, and the junction held 17 bases outside the gene matches. This CDR3 has 19 amino acids. The germline V gene encodes CDR1 LGHNA and CDR2 YSLEER. The CDR3 bases are TGCGCCAGCAGCCGGAAGCTAGACAGGGTTGGTGGGGGCAATCAGCCCCAGCATTTT. The encoded protein is CASSRKLDRVGGGNQPQHF.

This sequence joins TRBV2 and TRBJ1-2; D unclear. This CDR3 has 13 amino acids. V was shortened by 5 bases and J by 8 bases, with 15 bases between the two germline ends. Germline lookup yields CDR1 SNHLY and CDR2 FYNNEI. CDR3 amino acids: CASSSDGGGGYTF. Here the CDR3 DNA reads TGTGCCAGCAGTTCGGACGGCGGAGGCGGCTACACCTTC.